Below are 5 T cell receptor beta chains sequenced from a single sample in a study of T cells in Graves' hyperthyroidism and ophthalmopathy. Amplified TCR beta CDR3 regions came from RNA transcripts. Primed by the HTBI set, a first-round RT-PCR was run on the TCR CDR3. One entry per CDR3 protein, called by TCRdb with MiXCR from the multiplex PCR reads. The sample lists 380,000 or so distinct CDR3 sequences, around an eighth seen once, with less than 25% in the top ten. The sample comprised blood. Receptors were obtained from a man younger than 45 with Graves' hyperthyroidism that later progressed to Graves' ophthalmopathy.

With respect to this clonotype: A much bigger clone sits one base away, suggesting this may be a read error. This CDR3 is CASRIKAWGRTGEPFF. The DNA of the CDR3 is TGTGCCAGCAGGATTAAGGCTTGGGGGAGGACCGGGGAGCCGTTTTTT. This chain links TRBV28 with TRBJ2-2; a possible D gene is TRBD2 (6 bases). CDR3 size: 16 residues. Germline CDR1 and CDR2: MDHEN and SYDVKM.

This clonotype was recorded many times. The rearrangement uses TRBV3-1 and TRBJ1-1; 8 bases match TRBD1. This CDR3 has 14 residues. In germline, CDR1 is LGHDT, CDR2 YNNKEL (reference sequence). V gave up 2 bases and J gave up 6 bases; unmatched junction bases: 5. The CDR3 DNA reads as TGTGCCAGCAGCCAAATAACAGGGGGTCCTGAAGCTTTCTTT. Translating it yields CASSQITGGPEAFF. Complete variable domain (other parts from reference TRBV3-1 and TRBJ1-1): DTAVSQTPKYLVTQMGNDKSIKCEQNLGHDTMYWYKQDSKKFLKIMFSYNNKELIINETVPNRFSPKSPDKAHLNLHINSLELGDSAVYFCASSQITGGPEAFFGQGTRLTVV.

This clonotype showed up many times. The chain recombines TRBV7-2 with TRBJ2-5; perhaps TRBD1 as D (6 bases). Trimming took off 3 bases at V and 2 bases at J, with 10 bases between the two ends. CDR1 is SGHTA and CDR2 is FQGNSA in the germline V gene. CDR3 size: 14 residues. Here the CDR3 DNA reads TGTGCCAGCAGCTTCGCAGGGGAGCAAGAGACCCAGTACTTC. It yields the protein CASSFAGEQETQYF. Together with reference TRBV7-2 and TRBJ2-5, the CDR3 gives the full variable domain: GAGVSQSPSNKVTEKGKDVELRCDPISGHTALYWYRQSLGQGLEFLIYFQGNSAPDKSGLPSDRFSAERTGGSVSTLTIQRTQQEDSAVYLCASSFAGEQETQYFGPGTRLLVL.

This clonotype occurred a few times. The V gene is TRBV2, the J gene TRBJ2-7, with D unresolved. CDR1 SNHLY and CDR2 FYNNEI come from the germline V gene. Between the trimmed V and J ends, which lost 6 bases and 3 bases, there was a span of 9 bases. The CDR3 sequence is 12 residues long. CDR3 sequence (DNA): TGTGCCAGCAGGCGGACGGACTACGAGCAGTACTTC. Its translation is CASRRTDYEQYF.

This clonotype was found a few times. This chain links TRBV5-1 with TRBJ2-7; 7 nucleotides agree with TRBD2. Losses at the gene ends were 4 bases for V and 7 bases for J; bases not matched to a gene: 14. CDR1 is SGHRS and CDR2 is YFSETQ in the germline V gene. This CDR3 comprises 15 residues. In nucleotides, the CDR3 is TGCGCCAGCAGCATGGCCGCGGGAAGGCGGGGGGAGCAGTACTTC. It specifies CASSMAAGRRGEQYF.